Sequencing of this TCR beta chain was carried out in a study of response to subunit inactivated influenza vaccine. One entry per CDR3 protein results from TCRdb running MiXCR on the RT-PCR reads. The repertoire holds around 500,000 distinct CDR3 sequences, with about a tenth as singletons. Findings of the study overall: Only a handful of new T cells, the authors suggested, are recruited with each seasonal influenza vaccination.

Comment on this clonotype: Antigen unknown. Being one base from a much bigger clone, this may be a read error.

There are 15 residues in the CDR3. In germline, CDR1 is SGHTA, CDR2 FQGNSA. The sample here was PBMCs from blood, taken roughly 6 weeks after vaccination. The chain is built from TRBV7-2 and TRBJ2-1; 9 bases are a match to TRBD1. This TCR came from a man aged 50 to 60 who received an inactivated influenza vaccine. The CDR3 region has the DNA TGTGCCAGCAGCAGGGGACAGGGCTCCTACAATAAGCAGTTCTTC. This codes for CASSRGQGSYNKQFF.